This is a list of T cell receptor beta chains from one sample in a study of blood T cells in healthy people across ages. In TCRdb, the 5' RACE reads were re-called with MiXCR into one record per CDR3 protein. This sample has some 1,500,000 distinct CDR3 sequences, with approximately 43% found just once. Sequencing was carried out using blood. Receptors were obtained from a young woman in good health. CDR3s include the opening cysteine and the closing phenylalanine or tryptophan. Each record gives: J gene, D gene, clone size, V gene, CDR3 protein, CDR3 DNA. A D gene is named only where the DNA matches it firmly. Size values are once, few and many counts, or a class for expanded clones, and some rows have none.

J gene: TRBJ2-7
D gene: -
clone size: -
V gene: TRBV20-1
CDR3 protein: CSARVIGASYEQYF
CDR3 DNA: TGCAGTGCTAGAGTAATAGGGGCATCCTACGAGCAGTACTTC

J gene: TRBJ2-7
D gene: -
clone size: many
V gene: TRBV6-6
CDR3 protein: CASSPSGDEQYF
CDR3 DNA: TGTGCCAGCAGCCCCTCCGGGGACGAGCAGTACTTC

J gene: TRBJ2-3
D gene: TRBD2
clone size: -
V gene: TRBV12-3/TRBV12-4
CDR3 protein: CASSLDPRGAFTDTEYF
CDR3 DNA: TGTGCCAGCAGTCTCGATCCGCGGGGGGCCTTCACAGATACGGAGTATTTT

J gene: TRBJ2-2
D gene: TRBD2
clone size: -
V gene: TRBV20-1
CDR3 protein: CSARYSGTNAGELFF
CDR3 DNA: TGCAGTGCTAGATACAGCGGGACGAACGCCGGGGAGCTGTTTTTT

J gene: TRBJ1-1
D gene: TRBD1
clone size: few
V gene: TRBV4-1
CDR3 protein: CASRQGQGYTEAFF
CDR3 DNA: TGCGCCAGCAGACAGGGACAGGGGTACACTGAAGCTTTCTTT

J gene: TRBJ1-3
D gene: -
clone size: -
V gene: TRBV4-3
CDR3 protein: CASSQVSSSGNTIYF
CDR3 DNA: TGCGCCAGCAGCCAAGTGTCAAGCTCTGGAAACACCATATATTTT

J gene: TRBJ2-1
D gene: TRBD2
clone size: once
V gene: TRBV9
CDR3 protein: CASGAQIAGGNEQFF
CDR3 DNA: TGTGCCAGCGGCGCCCAAATAGCGGGGGGCAATGAGCAGTTCTTC

J gene: TRBJ1-1
D gene: -
clone size: few
V gene: TRBV18
CDR3 protein: CASSPIQGFTEAFF
CDR3 DNA: TGTGCCAGCTCACCCATACAAGGATTTACTGAAGCTTTCTTT

J gene: TRBJ2-3
D gene: TRBD2
clone size: -
V gene: TRBV7-2
CDR3 protein: CASSTRLAGFTSTDTQYF
CDR3 DNA: TGTGCCAGCAGCACTCGACTAGCGGGGTTCACTAGCACAGATACGCAGTATTTT

J gene: TRBJ2-7
D gene: TRBD1
clone size: -
V gene: TRBV4-3
CDR3 protein: CASSQVLAQGAYEQYF
CDR3 DNA: TGCGCCAGCAGCCAAGTGTTGGCACAGGGGGCTTACGAGCAGTACTTC

J gene: TRBJ2-2
D gene: -
clone size: -
V gene: TRBV7-9
CDR3 protein: CASRRDWNTGELFF
CDR3 DNA: TGTGCCAGCCGCCGAGACTGGAACACCGGGGAGCTGTTTTTT

J gene: TRBJ2-7
D gene: TRBD2
clone size: few
V gene: TRBV7-2
CDR3 protein: CASSSRRLAGLSYEQYF
CDR3 DNA: TGTGCCAGCAGCTCCCGTCGACTAGCGGGCTTATCCTACGAGCAGTACTTC

J gene: TRBJ2-3
D gene: TRBD1
clone size: -
V gene: TRBV7-2
CDR3 protein: CASSWDRLRDTQYF
CDR3 DNA: TGTGCCAGCAGCTGGGACAGGTTACGGGATACGCAGTATTTT

J gene: TRBJ2-1
D gene: TRBD1
clone size: once
V gene: TRBV29-1
CDR3 protein: CSVDRGQDNEQFF
CDR3 DNA: TGCAGCGTTGACAGGGGGCAAGACAATGAGCAGTTCTTC

J gene: TRBJ1-2
D gene: -
clone size: few
V gene: TRBV10-3
CDR3 protein: CAISGQGLYGYTF
CDR3 DNA: TGTGCCATCAGTGGGCAGGGGTTATATGGCTACACCTTC

J gene: TRBJ2-3
D gene: TRBD2
clone size: -
V gene: TRBV7-9
CDR3 protein: CASSYPKRDSGTTDTQYF
CDR3 DNA: TGTGCCAGCAGCTACCCAAAGAGGGATAGCGGGACCACAGATACGCAGTATTTT

J gene: TRBJ1-2
D gene: -
clone size: -
V gene: TRBV5-1
CDR3 protein: CASSLVKLGDLNYGYTF
CDR3 DNA: TGCGCCAGCAGCTTGGTGAAATTAGGGGACCTTAACTATGGCTACACCTTC

J gene: TRBJ1-2
D gene: -
clone size: many
V gene: TRBV6-5
CDR3 protein: CASSSAGHYGYTF
CDR3 DNA: TGTGCCAGCAGTTCGGCGGGGCACTATGGCTACACCTTC

J gene: TRBJ1-5
D gene: TRBD1
clone size: few
V gene: TRBV20-1
CDR3 protein: CSARDWGQGAYSNQPQHF
CDR3 DNA: TGCAGTGCTAGAGATTGGGGACAGGGGGCTTATAGCAATCAGCCCCAGCATTTT

J gene: TRBJ2-1
D gene: -
clone size: few
V gene: TRBV28
CDR3 protein: CASSFTDREAYNEQFF
CDR3 DNA: TGTGCCAGCAGTTTCACCGACAGGGAGGCTTACAATGAGCAGTTCTTC

J gene: TRBJ1-5
D gene: -
clone size: -
V gene: TRBV27
CDR3 protein: CASSLLNSNQPQHF
CDR3 DNA: TGTGCCAGCAGTTTATTGAACTCCAATCAGCCCCAGCATTTT

J gene: TRBJ2-1
D gene: -
clone size: -
V gene: TRBV6-1
CDR3 protein: CASSEIVLWDGYNEQFF
CDR3 DNA: TGTGCCAGCAGTGAAATCGTACTCTGGGACGGCTACAATGAGCAGTTCTTC

J gene: TRBJ2-7
D gene: TRBD2
clone size: -
V gene: TRBV12-3/TRBV12-4
CDR3 protein: CASSHDSGGAYEQYF
CDR3 DNA: TGTGCCAGCAGCCACGATAGCGGGGGGGCCTACGAGCAGTACTTC

J gene: TRBJ1-6
D gene: -
clone size: -
V gene: TRBV6-2/TRBV6-3
CDR3 protein: CASRKQRQNSPLHF
CDR3 DNA: TGTGCCAGCAGAAAACAGCGGCAGAATTCACCCCTCCACTTT

J gene: TRBJ2-7
D gene: -
clone size: -
V gene: TRBV10-3
CDR3 protein: CAIRDRDTHEQYF
CDR3 DNA: TGTGCCATCAGGGACCGGGACACCCACGAGCAGTACTTC

J gene: TRBJ1-4
D gene: TRBD1
clone size: few
V gene: TRBV15
CDR3 protein: CATNSDRGVEKLFF
CDR3 DNA: TGTGCCACCAACTCGGACAGGGGAGTTGAAAAACTGTTTTTT

J gene: TRBJ1-5
D gene: -
clone size: few
V gene: TRBV12-3/TRBV12-4
CDR3 protein: CASSRLGNQPQHF
CDR3 DNA: TGTGCCAGCAGTAGGTTGGGCAATCAGCCCCAGCATTTT

J gene: TRBJ1-2
D gene: TRBD1
clone size: few
V gene: TRBV5-5
CDR3 protein: CASSLALDRAYGYTF
CDR3 DNA: TGTGCCAGCAGCTTGGCCCTCGACAGGGCCTATGGCTACACCTTC

J gene: TRBJ1-2
D gene: -
clone size: -
V gene: TRBV4-1
CDR3 protein: CASSLLGRYTF
CDR3 DNA: TGCGCCAGCAGCCTCCTAGGACGCTACACCTTC

J gene: TRBJ2-1
D gene: TRBD2
clone size: -
V gene: TRBV7-7
CDR3 protein: CASSFGVAGGGDEQFF
CDR3 DNA: TGTGCTAGCAGCTTCGGGGTAGCGGGGGGTGGGGATGAGCAGTTCTTC

J gene: TRBJ2-4
D gene: -
clone size: -
V gene: TRBV20-1
CDR3 protein: CSATGAGGNEQYF
CDR3 DNA: TGCAGTGCTACGGGGGCTGGCGGCAATGAGCAGTACTTC

J gene: TRBJ2-1
D gene: -
clone size: -
V gene: TRBV24-1
CDR3 protein: CATSDFGGIDNEQFF
CDR3 DNA: TGTGCCACCAGTGATTTTGGCGGGATTGACAATGAGCAGTTCTTC

J gene: TRBJ2-6
D gene: -
clone size: few
V gene: TRBV12-3/TRBV12-4
CDR3 protein: CASSLEVDISGANVLTF
CDR3 DNA: TGTGCCAGCAGTTTAGAGGTAGATATCTCTGGGGCCAACGTCCTGACTTTC

J gene: TRBJ1-5
D gene: TRBD1
clone size: few
V gene: TRBV20-1
CDR3 protein: CSARDKGQGGNQPQHF
CDR3 DNA: TGCAGTGCTAGAGATAAGGGACAGGGTGGTAATCAGCCCCAGCATTTT

J gene: TRBJ2-7
D gene: -
clone size: few
V gene: TRBV5-1
CDR3 protein: CASRPRTDSYEQYF
CDR3 DNA: TGCGCCAGCCGACCCCGGACGGACTCCTACGAGCAGTACTTC

J gene: TRBJ1-2
D gene: -
clone size: few
V gene: TRBV12-3/TRBV12-4
CDR3 protein: CASSPAARTGNYGYTF
CDR3 DNA: TGTGCCAGCAGTCCCGCCGCGCGCACAGGGAACTATGGCTACACCTTC

J gene: TRBJ2-3
D gene: TRBD1
clone size: -
V gene: TRBV7-2
CDR3 protein: CATKQGPGTDTQYF
CDR3 DNA: TGTGCCACGAAACAGGGGCCCGGCACAGATACGCAGTATTTT